This T cell receptor beta chain derives from a study of CD8 T cells in Susac syndrome. V gave up 4 bases and J gave up 4 bases, with 10 bases separating them. This CDR3 is 14 amino acids long. From blood CD8+ and CD4+ T cells, the TCR beta chain was sequenced. Isolation of CD8+ and CD4+ T cells was performed negatively, whereas enrichment of TEMRA cells was done by FACS. Roughly 0.45 to 1 ug RNA was reverse transcribed with random hexamers. TCRdb reprocessed the immunoSEQ multiplex PCR reads via MiXCR and lists one record per CDR3 protein. The top ten hold more than 0.3% of the sample, which has about 94,000 distinct CDR3 sequences, over 90% seen once.

Sequencing was performed on CD4+ T cells from PBMCs. The source is a human donor with Susac syndrome. The chain recombines TRBV12-3 or TRBV12-4 with TRBJ1-4; a weak D match, TRBD1 (6 bases). DNA of the CDR3: TGTGCCAGCAGTTACAGGGCCTTTAATGAAAAACTGTTTTTT. Its protein is CASSYRAFNEKLFF.